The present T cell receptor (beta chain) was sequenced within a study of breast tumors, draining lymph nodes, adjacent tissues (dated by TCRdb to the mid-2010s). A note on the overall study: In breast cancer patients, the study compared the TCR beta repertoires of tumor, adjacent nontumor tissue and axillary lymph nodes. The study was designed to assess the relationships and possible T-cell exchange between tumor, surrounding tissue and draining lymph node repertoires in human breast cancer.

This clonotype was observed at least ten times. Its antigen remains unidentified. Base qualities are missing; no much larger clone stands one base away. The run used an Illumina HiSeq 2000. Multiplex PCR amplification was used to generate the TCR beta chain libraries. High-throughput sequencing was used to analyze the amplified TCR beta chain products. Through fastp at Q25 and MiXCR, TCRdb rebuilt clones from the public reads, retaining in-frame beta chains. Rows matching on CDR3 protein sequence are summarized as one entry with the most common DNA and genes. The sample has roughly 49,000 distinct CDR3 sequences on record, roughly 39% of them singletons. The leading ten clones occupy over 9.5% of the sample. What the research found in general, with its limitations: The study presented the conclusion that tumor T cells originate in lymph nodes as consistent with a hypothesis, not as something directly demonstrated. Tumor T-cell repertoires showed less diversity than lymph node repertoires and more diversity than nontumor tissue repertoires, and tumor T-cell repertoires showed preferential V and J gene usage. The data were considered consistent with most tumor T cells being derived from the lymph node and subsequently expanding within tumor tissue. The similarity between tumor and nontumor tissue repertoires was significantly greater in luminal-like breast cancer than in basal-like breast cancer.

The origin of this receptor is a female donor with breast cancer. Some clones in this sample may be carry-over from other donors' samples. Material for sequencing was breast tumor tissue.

CDR3 loop: CASSRYLDRSEAPLHF. The sequenced DNA: TGTGCCAGCAGCCGGTATCTGGACCGGTCCGAAGCACCCCTCCACTTT. The chain couples TRBV3-2 to TRBJ1-6. TRBV3-2 is shown as a pseudogene. The CDR3 has 16 amino acids, counting the end cysteine and phenylalanine. Just CDR3 DNA is preserved here, 48 bases in frame from base 1.